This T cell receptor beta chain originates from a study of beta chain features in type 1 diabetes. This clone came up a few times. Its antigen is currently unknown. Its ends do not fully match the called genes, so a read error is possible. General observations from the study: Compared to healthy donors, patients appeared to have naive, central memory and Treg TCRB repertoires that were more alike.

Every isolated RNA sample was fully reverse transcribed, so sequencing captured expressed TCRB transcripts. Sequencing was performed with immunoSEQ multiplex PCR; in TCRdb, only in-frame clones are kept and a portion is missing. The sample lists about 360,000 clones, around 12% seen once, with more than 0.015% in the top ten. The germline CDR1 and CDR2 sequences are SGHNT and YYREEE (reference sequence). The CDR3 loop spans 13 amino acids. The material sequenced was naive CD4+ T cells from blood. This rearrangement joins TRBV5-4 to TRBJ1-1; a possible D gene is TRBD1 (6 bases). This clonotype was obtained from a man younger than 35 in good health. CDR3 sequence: CASSQSGQGKAFF. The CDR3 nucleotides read TGCGCCAGCAGCCAATCCGGGCAGGGGAAAGCTTTCTTT.